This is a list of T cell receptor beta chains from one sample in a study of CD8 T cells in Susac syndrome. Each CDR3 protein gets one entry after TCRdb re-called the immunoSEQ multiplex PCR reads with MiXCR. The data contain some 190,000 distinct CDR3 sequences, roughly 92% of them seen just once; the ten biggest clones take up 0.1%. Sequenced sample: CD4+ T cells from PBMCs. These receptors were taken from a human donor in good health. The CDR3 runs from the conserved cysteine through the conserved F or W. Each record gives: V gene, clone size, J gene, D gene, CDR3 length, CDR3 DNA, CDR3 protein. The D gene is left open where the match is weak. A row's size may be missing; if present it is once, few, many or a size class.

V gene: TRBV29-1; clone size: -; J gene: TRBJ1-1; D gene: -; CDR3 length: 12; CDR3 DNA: TGCAGCGTTGAAGTGGGGGTGAGGGAGGCTTTCTTT; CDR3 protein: CSVEVGVREAFF
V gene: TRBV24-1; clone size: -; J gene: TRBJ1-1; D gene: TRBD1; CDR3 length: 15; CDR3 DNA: TGTGCCACCAGTGATGCCGGACAGGGGGGTACTGAAGCTTTCTTT; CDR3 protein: CATSDAGQGGTEAFF
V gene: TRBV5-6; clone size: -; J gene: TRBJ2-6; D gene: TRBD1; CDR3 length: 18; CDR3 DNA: TGTGCCAGCAGCCATGACAGGGGGCCCGGCTCTGGGGCCAACGTCCTGACTTTC; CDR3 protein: CASSHDRGPGSGANVLTF
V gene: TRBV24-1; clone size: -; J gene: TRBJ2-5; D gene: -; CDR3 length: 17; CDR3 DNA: TGTGCCACCAGTGATTGGCCTTTTAGCGGCCCCCAAGAGACCCAGTACTTC; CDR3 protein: CATSDWPFSGPQETQYF
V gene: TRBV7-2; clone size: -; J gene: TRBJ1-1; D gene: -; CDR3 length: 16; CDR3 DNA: TGTGCCAGCAGCCCCCGGACAGCCACCATGGGGACTGAAGCTTTCTTT; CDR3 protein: CASSPRTATMGTEAFF
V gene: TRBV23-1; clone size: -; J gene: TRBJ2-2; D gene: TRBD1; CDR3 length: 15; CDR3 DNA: TGCGCCAGCAGTCAACCGACAGGGGGCACCGGGGAGCTGTTTTTT; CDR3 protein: CASSQPTGGTGELFF
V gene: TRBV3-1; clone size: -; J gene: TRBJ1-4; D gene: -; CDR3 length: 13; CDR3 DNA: TGTGCCAGCAGCCAGTCGGTGGAGGAAAAACTGTTTTTT; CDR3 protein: CASSQSVEEKLFF
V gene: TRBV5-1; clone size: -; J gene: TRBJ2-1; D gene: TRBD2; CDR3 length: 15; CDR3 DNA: TGCGCCAGCAACTTACTAGCGGGCTCCTACAATGAGCAGTTCTTC; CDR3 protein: CASNLLAGSYNEQFF
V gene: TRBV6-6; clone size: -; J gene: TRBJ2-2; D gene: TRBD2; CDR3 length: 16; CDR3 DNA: TGTGCCAGCAATCACCGGACTAGCGGGGGACCCGGGGAGCTGTTTTTT; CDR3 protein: CASNHRTSGGPGELFF
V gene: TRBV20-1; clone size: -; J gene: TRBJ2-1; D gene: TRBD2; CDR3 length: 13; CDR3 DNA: TGCAGTTGTCTTGCGGGGGGACCCAATGAGCAGTTCTTC; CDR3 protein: CSCLAGGPNEQFF
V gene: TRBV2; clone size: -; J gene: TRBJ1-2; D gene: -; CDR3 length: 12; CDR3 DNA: TGTGCCAGCAGAAGGGCGCTATATGGCTACACCTTC; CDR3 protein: CASRRALYGYTF
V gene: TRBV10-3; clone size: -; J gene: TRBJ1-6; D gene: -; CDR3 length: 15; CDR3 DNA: TGTGCCATCACCGAGGAGGCAGGGAGGAATTCACCCCTCCACTTT; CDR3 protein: CAITEEAGRNSPLHF
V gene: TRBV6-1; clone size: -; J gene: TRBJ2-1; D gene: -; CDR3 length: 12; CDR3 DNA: TGTGCCACCCGGCACGGGGGCAATGAGCAGTTCTTC; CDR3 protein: CATRHGGNEQFF
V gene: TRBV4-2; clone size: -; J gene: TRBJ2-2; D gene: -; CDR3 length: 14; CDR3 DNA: TGTGCCAGCAGCCAAGTGAGGGGGGCCGGGGAGCTGTTTTTT; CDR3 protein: CASSQVRGAGELFF
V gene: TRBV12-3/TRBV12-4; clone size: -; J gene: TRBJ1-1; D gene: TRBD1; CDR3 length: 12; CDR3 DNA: TGTGCCAGCACTCCGACAGGGAGTAAAGCTTTCTTT; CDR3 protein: CASTPTGSKAFF
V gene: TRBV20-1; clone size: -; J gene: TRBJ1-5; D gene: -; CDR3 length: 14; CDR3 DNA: TGCAGTGCTAGTTTGGGGGTACGCGATCAGCCCCAGCATTTT; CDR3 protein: CSASLGVRDQPQHF
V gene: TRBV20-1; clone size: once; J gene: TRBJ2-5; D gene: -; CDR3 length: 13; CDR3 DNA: TGCAGTGCTAGAGGCCCTACTCAAGAGACCCAGTACTTC; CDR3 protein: CSARGPTQETQYF
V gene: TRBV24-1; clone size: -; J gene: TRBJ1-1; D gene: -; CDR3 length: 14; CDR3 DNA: TGTGCCACCAGTGGAAAGGGACTGAACACTGAAGCTTTCTTT; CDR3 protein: CATSGKGLNTEAFF
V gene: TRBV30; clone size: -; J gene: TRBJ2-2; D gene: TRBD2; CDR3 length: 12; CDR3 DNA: TGTGCCGGGGGGGTAGGCACCGGGGAGCTGTTTTTT; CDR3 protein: CAGGVGTGELFF
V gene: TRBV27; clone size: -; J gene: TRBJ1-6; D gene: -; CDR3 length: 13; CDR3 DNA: TGTGCCAGCAGTCGGGAGCTTAATTCACCCCTCCACTTT; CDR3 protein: CASSRELNSPLHF
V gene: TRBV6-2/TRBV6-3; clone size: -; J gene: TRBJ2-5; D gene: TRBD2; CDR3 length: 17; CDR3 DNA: TGTGCCAGCAGTTATAGACTTGGCGGGGGGGCTCAGGAGACCCAGTACTTC; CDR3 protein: CASSYRLGGGAQETQYF
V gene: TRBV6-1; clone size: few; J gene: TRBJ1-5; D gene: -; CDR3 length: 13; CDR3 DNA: TGTGCCAGCAGTGAACCAGGGCATCAGCCCCAGCATTTT; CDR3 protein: CASSEPGHQPQHF
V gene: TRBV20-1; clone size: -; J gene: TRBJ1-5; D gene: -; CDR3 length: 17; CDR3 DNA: TGCAGTGCTAGAGATGTGAGACAGCAAAATAGCAATCAGCCCCAGCATTTT; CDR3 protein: CSARDVRQQNSNQPQHF
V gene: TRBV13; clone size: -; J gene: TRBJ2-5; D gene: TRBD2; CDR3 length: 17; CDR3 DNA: TGTGCCAGCAGCTTAGAGGCTTTGCGGGGGGCCGGTGAGACCCAGTACTTC; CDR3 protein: CASSLEALRGAGETQYF
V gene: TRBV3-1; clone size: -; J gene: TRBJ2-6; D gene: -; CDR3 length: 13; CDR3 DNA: TGTGCCAGTAGTCAGGGAGGGGCCAACGTCCTGACTTTC; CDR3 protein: CASSQGGANVLTF
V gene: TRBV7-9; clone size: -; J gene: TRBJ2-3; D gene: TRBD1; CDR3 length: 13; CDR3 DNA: TGTGCCAGCAGCCAGGACAGGGCGGATACGCAGTATTTT; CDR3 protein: CASSQDRADTQYF
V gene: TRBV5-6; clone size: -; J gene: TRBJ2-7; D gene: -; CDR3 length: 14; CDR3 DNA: TGTGCCAGCAGCCTGACAGGTTTCTCCTACGAGCAGTACTTC; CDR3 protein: CASSLTGFSYEQYF
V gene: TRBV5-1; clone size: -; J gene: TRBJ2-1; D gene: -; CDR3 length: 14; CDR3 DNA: TGCGCCACCGCAGGGGGGTTGGGCTACAATGAGCAGTTCTTC; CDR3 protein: CATAGGLGYNEQFF
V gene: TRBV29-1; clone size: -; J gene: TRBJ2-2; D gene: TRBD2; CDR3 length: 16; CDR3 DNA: TGCAGCGTTCTAGAACTAGCGGGGACAAACACCGGGGAGCTGTTTTTT; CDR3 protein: CSVLELAGTNTGELFF
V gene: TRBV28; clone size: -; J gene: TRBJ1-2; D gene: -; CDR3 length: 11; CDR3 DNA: TGTGCCAGCAGTTTTTGGGGCGGCTACACCTTC; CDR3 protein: CASSFWGGYTF
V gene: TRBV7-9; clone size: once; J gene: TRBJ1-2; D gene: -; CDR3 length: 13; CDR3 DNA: TGTGCCAGCAGATTGGGACTGGGGTATGGCTACACCTTC; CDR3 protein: CASRLGLGYGYTF
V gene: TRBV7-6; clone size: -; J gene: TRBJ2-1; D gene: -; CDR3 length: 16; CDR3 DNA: TGTGCCAGCAAGAAACAGTTGGGGGCGGGGGACAATGAGCAGTTCTTC; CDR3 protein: CASKKQLGAGDNEQFF
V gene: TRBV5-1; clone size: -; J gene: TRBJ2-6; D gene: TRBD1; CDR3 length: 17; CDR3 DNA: TGCGCCAGCAGCGTGTCAGGGGGCGCAAATGGGGCCAACGTCCTGACTTTC; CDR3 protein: CASSVSGGANGANVLTF
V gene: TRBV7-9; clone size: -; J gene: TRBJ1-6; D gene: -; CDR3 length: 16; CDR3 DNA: TGTGCCAGCAGCTTATGGGGACCGATACAGCATTCACCCCTCCACTTT; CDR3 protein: CASSLWGPIQHSPLHF
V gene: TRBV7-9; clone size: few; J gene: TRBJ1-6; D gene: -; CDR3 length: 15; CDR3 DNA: TGTGCCAGCAGCTTATCCCGGGAGGCTAATTCACCCCTCCACTTT; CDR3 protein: CASSLSREANSPLHF
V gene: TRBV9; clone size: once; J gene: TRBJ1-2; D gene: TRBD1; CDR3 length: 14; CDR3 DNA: TGTGCCAGCAGCTCCGGGACAGGGGGCGAGGGCTACACCTTC; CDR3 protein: CASSSGTGGEGYTF
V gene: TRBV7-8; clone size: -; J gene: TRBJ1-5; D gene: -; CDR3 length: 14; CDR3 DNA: TGTGCCAGCAGCCCCCCCCTCAGCAATCAGCCCCAGCATTTT; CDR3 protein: CASSPPLSNQPQHF
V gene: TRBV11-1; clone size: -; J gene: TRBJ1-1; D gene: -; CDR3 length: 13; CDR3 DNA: TGTGCCAGCAGCCCGGGACATGTACCTGAAGCTTTCTTT; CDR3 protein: CASSPGHVPEAFF
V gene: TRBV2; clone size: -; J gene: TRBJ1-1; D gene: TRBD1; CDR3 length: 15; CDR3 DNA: TGTGCCAGCAGTCAAAGCCGACAGGGTAACACTGAAGCTTTCTTT; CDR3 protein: CASSQSRQGNTEAFF
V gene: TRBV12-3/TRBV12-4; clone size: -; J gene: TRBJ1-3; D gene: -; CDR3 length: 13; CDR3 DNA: TGTGCCAGCAGGCCCGGGGCCGGGAACACCATATATTTT; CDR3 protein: CASRPGAGNTIYF
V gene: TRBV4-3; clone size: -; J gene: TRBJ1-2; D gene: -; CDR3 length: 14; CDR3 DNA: TGCGCCAGCAGCCAAGACGTTGGATTGCCTGGCTACACCTTC; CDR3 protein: CASSQDVGLPGYTF
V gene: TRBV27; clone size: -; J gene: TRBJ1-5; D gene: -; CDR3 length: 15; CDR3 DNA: TGTGCCAGCAGTTTATCGCATCAGGGGTCGCAGCCCCAGCATTTT; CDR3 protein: CASSLSHQGSQPQHF
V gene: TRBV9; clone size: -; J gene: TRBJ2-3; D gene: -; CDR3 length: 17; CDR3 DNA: TGTGCCAGCGGCCCCATCCTTAGTGGGGTTGGCACAGATACGCAGTATTTT; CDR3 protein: CASGPILSGVGTDTQYF
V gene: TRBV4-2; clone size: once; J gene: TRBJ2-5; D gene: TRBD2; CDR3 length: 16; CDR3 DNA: TGTGCCAGCAGCGTCTCGAGCGGGGGCACGGGGGAGACCCAGTACTTC; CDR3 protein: CASSVSSGGTGETQYF
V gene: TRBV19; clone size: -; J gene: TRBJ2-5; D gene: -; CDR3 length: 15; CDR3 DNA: TGTGCCAGTAGTAATCAACGGGACAACCAAGAGACCCAGTACTTC; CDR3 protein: CASSNQRDNQETQYF
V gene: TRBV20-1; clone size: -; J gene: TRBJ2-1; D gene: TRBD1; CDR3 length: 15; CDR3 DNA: TGCAGTGCCAGGAAGGGGGCCAATCGGTTCAATGAGCAGTTCTTC; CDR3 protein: CSARKGANRFNEQFF
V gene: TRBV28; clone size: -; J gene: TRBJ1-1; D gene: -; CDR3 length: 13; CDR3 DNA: TGTGCCAGCAGTTCCCCCGCCCTGGCGGGAGCTTTCTTT; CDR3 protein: CASSSPALAGAFF
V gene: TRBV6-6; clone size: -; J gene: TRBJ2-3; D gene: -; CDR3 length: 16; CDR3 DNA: TGTGCCAGCAGTTACTCGGCCACCCCCGGGCCAGATACGCAGTATTTT; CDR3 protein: CASSYSATPGPDTQYF
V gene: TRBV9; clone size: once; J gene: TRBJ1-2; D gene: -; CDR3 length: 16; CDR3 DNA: TGTGCCAGCAGCGTAGAACCGTTCAGGGTTGGCTATGGCTACACCTTC; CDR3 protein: CASSVEPFRVGYGYTF
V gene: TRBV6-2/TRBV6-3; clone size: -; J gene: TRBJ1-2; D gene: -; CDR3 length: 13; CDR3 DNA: TGTGCCAGCAGTTACTCCGGGTCGGCGGGCTACACCTTC; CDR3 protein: CASSYSGSAGYTF
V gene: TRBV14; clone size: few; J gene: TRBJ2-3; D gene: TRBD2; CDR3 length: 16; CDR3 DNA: TGTGCCAGCAGCCAAGATCAACTAGCGGGGGCAGATACGCAGTATTTT; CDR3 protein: CASSQDQLAGADTQYF
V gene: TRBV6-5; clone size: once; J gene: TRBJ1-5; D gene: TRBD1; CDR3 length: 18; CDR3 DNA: TGTGCCAGCAGTTACTCGTCCCAGGGGGCTTATAGCAATCAGCCCCAGCATTTT; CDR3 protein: CASSYSSQGAYSNQPQHF